This record looks at one TCR beta chain sequence and its context. Trimming stripped 2 bases from V and 0 bases from J, with 11 bases between. Germline V gives CDR1 SEHNR, CDR2 FQNEAQ (reference sequence). This CDR3 spans 15 amino acids. The record originates from a study of blood T cell repertoires in COVID-19. Turning to the study itself: PBMCs, B-cell-depleted T cells, or T cells provided the cDNA or gDNA that made up the material.

Libraries were prepared by immunoSEQ multiplex PCR; TCRdb keeps only in-frame clonotypes and omits some of them. The table has about 120,000 clones, roughly 90% seen once. Input material: peripheral blood. The chain couples TRBV7-9 to TRBJ2-7; tentatively, D is TRBD2 (7 bases). This TCR was sampled from a woman aged 60-75 years with COVID-19, enrolled during active disease. CDR3 bases: TGTGCCAGCAGCTTATACGCGGGGGCCTCCTACGAGCAGTACTTC. Protein: CASSLYAGASYEQYF. The full variable domain, completed using reference TRBV7-9 and TRBJ2-7, is DTGVSQNPRHKITKRGQNVTFRCDPISEHNRLYWYRQTLGQGPEFLTYFQNEAQLEKSRLLSDRFSAERPKGSFSTLEIQRTEQGDSAMYLCASSLYAGASYEQYFGPGTRLTVT.